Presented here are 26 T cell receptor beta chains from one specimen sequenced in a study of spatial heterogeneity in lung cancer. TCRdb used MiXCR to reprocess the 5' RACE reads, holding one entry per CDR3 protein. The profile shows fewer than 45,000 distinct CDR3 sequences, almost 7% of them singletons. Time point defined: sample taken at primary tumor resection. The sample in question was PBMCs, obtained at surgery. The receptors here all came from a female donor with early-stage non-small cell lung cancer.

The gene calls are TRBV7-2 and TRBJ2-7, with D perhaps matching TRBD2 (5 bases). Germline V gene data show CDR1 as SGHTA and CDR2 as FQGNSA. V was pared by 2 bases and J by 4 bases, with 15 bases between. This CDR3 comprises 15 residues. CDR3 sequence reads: CASSLNAAGSYEQYF. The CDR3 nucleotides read TGTGCCAGCAGCTTAAATGCGGCGGGCTCTTACGAGCAGTACTTC.

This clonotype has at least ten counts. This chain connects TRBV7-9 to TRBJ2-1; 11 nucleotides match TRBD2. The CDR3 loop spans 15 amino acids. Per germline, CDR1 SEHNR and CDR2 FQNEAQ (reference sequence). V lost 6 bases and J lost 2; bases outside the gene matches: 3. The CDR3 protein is CASSPSGGTYNEQFF. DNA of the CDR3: TGTGCCAGCAGTCCTAGCGGGGGGACCTACAATGAGCAGTTCTTC.

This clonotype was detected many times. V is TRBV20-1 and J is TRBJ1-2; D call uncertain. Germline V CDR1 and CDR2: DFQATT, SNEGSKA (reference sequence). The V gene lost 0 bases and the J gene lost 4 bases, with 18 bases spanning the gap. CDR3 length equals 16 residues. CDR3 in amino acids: CSARDPATGNSYGYTF. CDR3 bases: TGCAGTGCTAGAGATCCAGCCACGGGGAACAGCTATGGCTACACCTTC.

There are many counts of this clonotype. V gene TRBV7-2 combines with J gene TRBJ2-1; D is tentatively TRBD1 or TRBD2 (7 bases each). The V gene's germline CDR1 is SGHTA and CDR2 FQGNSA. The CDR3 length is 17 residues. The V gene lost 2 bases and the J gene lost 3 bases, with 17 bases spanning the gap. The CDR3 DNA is TGTGCCAGCAGCTTAACCCGAGGGGGCGGGAGCTACAATGAGCAGTTCTTC. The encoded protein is CASSLTRGGGSYNEQFF. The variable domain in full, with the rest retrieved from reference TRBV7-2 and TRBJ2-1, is GAGVSQSPSNKVTEKGKDVELRCDPISGHTALYWYRQSLGQGLEFLIYFQGNSAPDKSGLPSDRFSAERTGGSVSTLTIQRTQQEDSAVYLCASSLTRGGGSYNEQFFGPGTRLTVL.

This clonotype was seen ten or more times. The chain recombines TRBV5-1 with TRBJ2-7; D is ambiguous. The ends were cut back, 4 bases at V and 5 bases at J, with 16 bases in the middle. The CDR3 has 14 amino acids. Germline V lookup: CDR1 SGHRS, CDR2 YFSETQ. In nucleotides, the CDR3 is TGCGCCAGCAGCCCCCAGATGCGTTTTAACGAGCAGTACTTC. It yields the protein CASSPQMRFNEQYF.

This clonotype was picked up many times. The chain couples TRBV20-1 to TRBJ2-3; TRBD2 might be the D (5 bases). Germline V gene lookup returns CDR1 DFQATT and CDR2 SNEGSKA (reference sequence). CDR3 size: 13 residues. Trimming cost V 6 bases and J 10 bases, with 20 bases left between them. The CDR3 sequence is CSAPGEASTAQYF. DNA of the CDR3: TGCAGTGCGCCCGGGGAAGCTTCCACCGCGCAGTATTTT.

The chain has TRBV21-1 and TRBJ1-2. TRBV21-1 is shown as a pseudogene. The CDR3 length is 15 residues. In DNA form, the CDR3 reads TGTGCCAGCAGCAAAGTCGTAGGGAGGAACTATGGCTACACCTTC. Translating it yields CASSKVVGRNYGYTF.

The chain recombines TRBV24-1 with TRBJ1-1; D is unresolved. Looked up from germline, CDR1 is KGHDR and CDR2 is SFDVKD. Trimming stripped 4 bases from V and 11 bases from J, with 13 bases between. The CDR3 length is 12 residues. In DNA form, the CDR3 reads TGTGCCACCAGTGACCCAGGAACTGGGGCTTTCTTT. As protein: CATSDPGTGAFF.

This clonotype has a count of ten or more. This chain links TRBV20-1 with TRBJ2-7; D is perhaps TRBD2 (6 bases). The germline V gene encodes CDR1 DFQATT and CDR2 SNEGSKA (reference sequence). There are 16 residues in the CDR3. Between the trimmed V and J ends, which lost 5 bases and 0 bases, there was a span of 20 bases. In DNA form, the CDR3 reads TGCAGTGCTTGGGGTAGGAGCCTAGCGACCTCCTACGAGCAGTACTTC. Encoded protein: CSAWGRSLATSYEQYF.

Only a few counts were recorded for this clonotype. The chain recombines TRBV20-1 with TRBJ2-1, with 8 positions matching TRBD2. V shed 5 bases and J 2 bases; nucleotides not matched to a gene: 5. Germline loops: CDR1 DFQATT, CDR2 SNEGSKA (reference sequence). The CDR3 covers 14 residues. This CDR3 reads CSARGGHTYNEQFF. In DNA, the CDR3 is TGCAGTGCTCGGGGGGGGCACACCTACAATGAGCAGTTCTTC.

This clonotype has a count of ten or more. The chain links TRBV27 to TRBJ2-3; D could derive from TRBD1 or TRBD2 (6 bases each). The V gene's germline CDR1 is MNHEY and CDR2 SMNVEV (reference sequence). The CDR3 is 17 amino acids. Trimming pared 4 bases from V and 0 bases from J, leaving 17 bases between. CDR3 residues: CASSSPNRAGSTDTQYF. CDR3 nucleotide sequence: TGTGCCAGCAGTTCACCCAACAGGGCGGGGAGCACAGATACGCAGTATTTT.

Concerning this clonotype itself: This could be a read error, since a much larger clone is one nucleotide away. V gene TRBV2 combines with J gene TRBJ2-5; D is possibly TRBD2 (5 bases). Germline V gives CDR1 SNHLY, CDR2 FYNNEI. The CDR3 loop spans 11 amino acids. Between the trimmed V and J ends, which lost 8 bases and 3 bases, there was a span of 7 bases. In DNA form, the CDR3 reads TGTGCCAGCGGGAGAGAAGAGACCCAGTACTTC. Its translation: CASGREETQYF.

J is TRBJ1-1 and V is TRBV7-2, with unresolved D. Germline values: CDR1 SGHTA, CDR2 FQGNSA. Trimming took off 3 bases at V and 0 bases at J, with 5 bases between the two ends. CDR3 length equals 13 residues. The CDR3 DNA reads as TGTGCCAGCAGCTTCCTCATGAACACTGAAGCTTTCTTT. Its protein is CASSFLMNTEAFF.

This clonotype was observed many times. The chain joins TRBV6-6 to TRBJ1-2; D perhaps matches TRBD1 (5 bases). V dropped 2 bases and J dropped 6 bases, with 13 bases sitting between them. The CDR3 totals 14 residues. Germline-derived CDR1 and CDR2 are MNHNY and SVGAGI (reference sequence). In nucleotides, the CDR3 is TGTGCCAGCAGTTACCCTTCGGGGGGTAATGGCTACACCTTC. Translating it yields CASSYPSGGNGYTF.

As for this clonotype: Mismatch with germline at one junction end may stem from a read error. DNA of the CDR3: TGTGACAGCAGCCTTAACGGGGACACAGATACGCAGTATTTT. Its translation: CDSSLNGDTDTQYF. V gene TRBV9 combines with J gene TRBJ2-3; TRBD2 is a possible D gene (5 bases). CDR3 length: 14 residues. CDR1 and CDR2 from the germline V gene are SGDLS and YYNGEE. Together with reference TRBV9 and TRBJ2-3, the CDR3 gives the full variable domain: DSGVTQTPKHLITATGQRVTLRCSPRSGDLSVYWYQQSLDQGLQFLIQYYNGEERAKGNILERFSAQQFPDLHSELNLSSLELGDSALYFCDSSLNGDTDTQYFGPGTRLTVL.

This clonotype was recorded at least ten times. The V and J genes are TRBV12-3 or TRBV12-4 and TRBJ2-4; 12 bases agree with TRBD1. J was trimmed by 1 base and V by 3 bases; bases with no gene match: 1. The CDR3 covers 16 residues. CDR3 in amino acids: CASSLGQGAAKNIQYF. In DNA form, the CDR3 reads TGTGCCAGCAGTTTGGGACAGGGGGCTGCCAAAAACATTCAGTACTTC.

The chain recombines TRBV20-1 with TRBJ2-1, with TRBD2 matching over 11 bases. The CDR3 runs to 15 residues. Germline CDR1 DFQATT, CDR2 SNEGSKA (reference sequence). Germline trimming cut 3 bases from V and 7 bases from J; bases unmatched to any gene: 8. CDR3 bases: TGCAGTGCTAGGTTAGCGGGGGGGCTAAGGAATGAGCAGTTCTTC. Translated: CSARLAGGLRNEQFF.

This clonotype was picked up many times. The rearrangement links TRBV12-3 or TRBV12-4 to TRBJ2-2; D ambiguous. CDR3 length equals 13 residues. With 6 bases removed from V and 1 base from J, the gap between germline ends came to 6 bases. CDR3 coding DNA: TGTGCCAGCAGCCCCCAGAACACCGGGGAGCTGTTTTTT. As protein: CASSPQNTGELFF.

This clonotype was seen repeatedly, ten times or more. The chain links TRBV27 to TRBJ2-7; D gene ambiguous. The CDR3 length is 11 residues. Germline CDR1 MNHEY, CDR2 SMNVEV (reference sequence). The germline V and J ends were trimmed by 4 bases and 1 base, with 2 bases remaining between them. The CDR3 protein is CASSSSYEQYF. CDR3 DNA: TGTGCCAGCAGTTCTTCCTACGAGCAGTACTTC.

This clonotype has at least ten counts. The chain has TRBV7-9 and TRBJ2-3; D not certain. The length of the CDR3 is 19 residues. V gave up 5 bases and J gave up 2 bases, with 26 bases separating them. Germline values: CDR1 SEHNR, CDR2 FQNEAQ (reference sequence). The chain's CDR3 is CASSPFRASPLFDTDTQYF. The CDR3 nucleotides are TGTGCCAGCAGCCCGTTCCGGGCCTCCCCGTTATTCGACACAGATACGCAGTATTTT.

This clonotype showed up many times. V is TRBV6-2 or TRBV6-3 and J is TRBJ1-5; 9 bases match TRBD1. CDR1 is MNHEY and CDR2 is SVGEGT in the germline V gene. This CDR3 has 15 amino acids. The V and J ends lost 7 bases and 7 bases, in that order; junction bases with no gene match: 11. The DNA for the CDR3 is TGTGCCAGCACCGTTGGGACAGGGATCGTCCAGCCCCAGCATTTT. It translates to CASTVGTGIVQPQHF.

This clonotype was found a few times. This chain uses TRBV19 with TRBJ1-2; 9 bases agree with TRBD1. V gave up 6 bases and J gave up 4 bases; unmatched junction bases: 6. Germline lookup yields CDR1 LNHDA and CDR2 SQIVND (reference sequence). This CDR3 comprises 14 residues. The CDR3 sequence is CASREQGAGYGYTF. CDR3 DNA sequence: TGTGCCAGTAGGGAACAGGGGGCTGGCTATGGCTACACCTTC.

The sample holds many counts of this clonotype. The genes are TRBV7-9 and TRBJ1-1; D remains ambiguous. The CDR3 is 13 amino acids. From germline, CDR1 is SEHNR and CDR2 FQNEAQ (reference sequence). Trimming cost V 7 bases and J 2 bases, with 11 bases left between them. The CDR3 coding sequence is TGTGCCAGCATCCTGGGAGGTAACACTGAAGCTTTCTTT. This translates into CASILGGNTEAFF.

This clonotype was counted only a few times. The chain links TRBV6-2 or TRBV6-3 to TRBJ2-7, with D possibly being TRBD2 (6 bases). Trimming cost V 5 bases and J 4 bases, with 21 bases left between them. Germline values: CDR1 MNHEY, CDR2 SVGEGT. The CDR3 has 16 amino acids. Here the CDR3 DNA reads TGTGCCAGCAGTGGAGGACTTGGCGGGGACCGGTACGAGCAGTACTTC. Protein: CASSGGLGGDRYEQYF.

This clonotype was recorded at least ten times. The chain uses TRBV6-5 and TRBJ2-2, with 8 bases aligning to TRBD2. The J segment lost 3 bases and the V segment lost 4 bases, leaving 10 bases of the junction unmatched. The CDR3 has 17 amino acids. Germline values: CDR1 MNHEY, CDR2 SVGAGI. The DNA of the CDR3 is TGTGCCAGCAGTTCGGGGCGGCGGGGGGACCACACCGGGGAGCTGTTTTTT. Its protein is CASSSGRRGDHTGELFF.

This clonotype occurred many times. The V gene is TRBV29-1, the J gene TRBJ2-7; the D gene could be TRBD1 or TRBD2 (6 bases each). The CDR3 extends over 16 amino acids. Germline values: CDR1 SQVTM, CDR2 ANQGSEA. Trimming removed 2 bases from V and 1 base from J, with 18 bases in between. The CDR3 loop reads CSVETPGRRGSYEQYF. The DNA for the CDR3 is TGCAGCGTTGAAACTCCGGGACGGAGGGGGTCCTACGAGCAGTACTTC.